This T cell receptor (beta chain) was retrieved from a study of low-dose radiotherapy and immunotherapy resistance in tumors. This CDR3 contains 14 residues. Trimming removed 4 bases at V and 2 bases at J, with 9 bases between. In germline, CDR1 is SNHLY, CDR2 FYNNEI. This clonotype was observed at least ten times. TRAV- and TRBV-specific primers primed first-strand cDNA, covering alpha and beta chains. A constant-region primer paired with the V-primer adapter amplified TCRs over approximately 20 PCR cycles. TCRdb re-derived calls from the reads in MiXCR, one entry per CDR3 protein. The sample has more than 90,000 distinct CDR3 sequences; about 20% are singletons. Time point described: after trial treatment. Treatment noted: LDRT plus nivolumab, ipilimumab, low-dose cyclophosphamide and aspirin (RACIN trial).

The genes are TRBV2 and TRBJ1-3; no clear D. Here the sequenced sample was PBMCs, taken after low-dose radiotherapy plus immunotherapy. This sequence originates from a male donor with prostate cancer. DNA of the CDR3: TGTGCCAGCAGTGTATGGGGAGCTGGAAACACCATATATTTT. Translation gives CASSVWGAGNTIYF.